This T cell receptor (beta chain) was observed in a study of blood T cell repertoires in COVID-19. Per the germline V gene, CDR1 is SGHDT and CDR2 is YYEEEE. There are 14 residues in the CDR3. V was shortened by 6 bases and J by 6 bases, with 15 bases between the two germline ends. Profiled with immunoSEQ multiplex PCR; TCRdb holds only in-frame clones, not every one. The sample records 250,000 to 300,000 clones, about 85% being singletons. Specimen: peripheral blood. This clonotype was obtained from a woman between 50 and 59 years old who had recovered from COVID-19. The chain has TRBV5-6 and TRBJ2-2; the D is unclear. The CDR3 region has the DNA TGTGCCAGCACCACTTCCGAGAATCCCGGGGAGCTGTTTTTT. This translates into CASTTSENPGELFF.